The rows below give T cell receptor beta chains drawn from one sample of a study of blood T cell repertoires in COVID-19. Profiled with immunoSEQ multiplex PCR; TCRdb holds only in-frame clones, not every one. Of about 200,000 clones listed, approximately 86% are singletons. Sequencing used peripheral blood. The receptor set was obtained from a man aged 60 to 75 with COVID-19, enrolled during active disease. Each CDR3 is given with its conserved first and last residue. Each record gives: clone size, D gene, J gene, V gene, CDR3 protein, CDR3 DNA. D genes are given only for firm matches. Size is stated for part of the rows, as once, few or many counts, or as a class when the clone is expanded.

NA,TRBD2,TRBJ2-2,TRBV27,CASLAGAGELFF,TGTGCCAGTTTAGCGGGAGCCGGGGAGCTGTTTTTT
NA,TRBD1,TRBJ1-2,TRBV4-1,CASSRGTGVEGYTF,TGCGCCAGCAGCCGCGGGACAGGGGTAGAGGGCTACACCTTC
NA,TRBD1,TRBJ2-4,TRBV5-5,CASRETGGTNIQYF,TGTGCCAGCAGGGAGACAGGGGGTACAAACATTCAGTACTTC
NA,NA,TRBJ1-1,TRBV18,CASSPKAGGLGNTEAFF,TGTGCCAGCTCACCAAAAGCGGGGGGGCTGGGGAACACTGAAGCTTTCTTT
few,NA,TRBJ2-7,TRBV7-9,CASSLGGSEGEQYF,TGTGCCAGCAGCTTAGGAGGTAGTGAGGGCGAGCAGTACTTC
few,NA,TRBJ2-1,TRBV5-5,CASSSGTRQINEQFF,TGTGCCAGCAGCTCGGGGACACGGCAAATCAATGAGCAGTTCTTC
NA,TRBD1,TRBJ1-6,TRBV27,CASSLSGQGNSPLHF,TGTGCCAGCAGTTTATCAGGACAGGGGAATTCACCCCTCCACTTT
few,TRBD1,TRBJ1-1,TRBV18,CASSPLGTGGTEAFF,TGTGCCAGCTCACCATTAGGGACAGGGGGCACTGAAGCTTTCTTT
NA,TRBD1,TRBJ2-7,TRBV28,CASSFPGQGYEQYF,TGTGCCAGCAGTTTCCCAGGACAGGGGTACGAGCAGTACTTC
NA,NA,TRBJ1-3,TRBV9,CASSVAGEENTIYF,TGTGCCAGCAGCGTCGCAGGGGAAGAAAACACCATATATTTT
NA,TRBD1,TRBJ1-4,TRBV6-5,CASSYLGQGNEKLFF,TGTGCCAGCAGTTACTTGGGACAGGGAAATGAAAAACTGTTTTTT
NA,TRBD1,TRBJ1-6,TRBV7-2,CASSFRRGESPLHF,TGTGCCAGCAGCTTCCGCAGGGGGGAATCACCCCTCCACTTT
NA,TRBD2,TRBJ2-7,TRBV10-3,CAISGTSGRREQYF,TGTGCCATCAGTGGGACTAGCGGGAGAAGGGAGCAGTACTTC
NA,TRBD2,TRBJ2-7,TRBV19,CASSTGTSRTYEQYF,TGTGCCAGTAGCACTGGGACTAGCCGGACCTACGAGCAGTACTTC
NA,TRBD2,TRBJ2-7,TRBV20-1,CSASGLAVEQYF,TGCAGTGCTAGTGGCCTAGCGGTAGAGCAGTACTTC
NA,NA,TRBJ2-1,TRBV14,CASSQAGNDEQFF,TGTGCCAGCAGCCAAGCAGGGAACGATGAGCAGTTCTTC
NA,TRBD1,TRBJ1-5,TRBV18,CASSFSNRGLQPQHF,TGTGCCAGCTCATTTTCGAACAGGGGGCTGCAGCCCCAGCATTTT
NA,NA,TRBJ2-1,TRBV7-8,CASSLALEYNEQFF,TGTGCCAGCAGCTTAGCGCTCGAGTACAATGAGCAGTTCTTC
NA,TRBD2,TRBJ2-3,TRBV19,CASSQGREWGDTQYF,TGTGCCAGTAGTCAAGGGCGGGAGTGGGGAGATACGCAGTATTTT
NA,NA,TRBJ2-2,TRBV6-5,CASRTDVELFF,TGTGCCAGCAGGACAGACGTGGAGCTGTTTTTT
once,NA,TRBJ1-5,TRBV11-3,CASSLEAGRVNQPQHF,TGTGCCAGCAGCTTAGAAGCGGGCAGGGTAAATCAGCCCCAGCATTTT
NA,NA,TRBJ1-1,TRBV19,CASSIDVGGGTEAFF,TGTGCCAGTAGTATAGACGTGGGGGGAGGCACTGAAGCTTTCTTT
NA,TRBD1,TRBJ1-3,TRBV5-1,CASSPTGQGKVNGNTIYF,TGCGCCAGCAGCCCGACGGGACAGGGAAAGGTAAATGGGAACACCATATATTTT
NA,TRBD1,TRBJ1-2,TRBV10-3,CAISEAGTANYGYTF,TGTGCCATCAGTGAGGCGGGGACAGCTAACTATGGCTACACCTTC
NA,NA,TRBJ2-1,TRBV28,CASSLLDPGRGEQFF,TGTGCCAGCAGTTTATTGGACCCCGGGCGGGGTGAGCAGTTCTTC
NA,NA,TRBJ2-1,TRBV7-3,CASSQGQFTEQFF,TGTGCCAGCAGTCAAGGACAGTTCACTGAGCAGTTCTTC
NA,NA,TRBJ1-1,TRBV7-9,CASSLGYQGLNTEAFF,TGTGCCAGCAGCTTAGGTTACCAGGGTCTGAACACTGAAGCTTTCTTT
NA,TRBD1,TRBJ2-2,TRBV3-1/TRBV3-2,CASSQGTGRSGELFF,TGTGCCAGCAGCCAGGGGACAGGTCGGTCCGGGGAGCTGTTTTTT
NA,TRBD1,TRBJ2-1,TRBV10-1,CASRAGTGGSNEQFF,TGCGCCAGCAGGGCCGGGACAGGGGGATCCAATGAGCAGTTCTTC
NA,NA,TRBJ2-5,TRBV3-1/TRBV3-2,CASSATGTETQYF,TGTGCCAGCAGCGCAACAGGGACAGAGACCCAGTACTTC
NA,NA,TRBJ1-1,TRBV18,CASSTAGVRAEAFF,TGTGCCAGCTCGACGGCTGGGGTGCGGGCTGAAGCTTTCTTT
NA,NA,TRBJ1-1,TRBV7-9,CASSSRERNTEAFF,TGTGCCAGCAGCTCCCGGGAGCGGAACACTGAAGCTTTCTTT
NA,TRBD1,TRBJ1-1,TRBV7-9,CASSFRTGMGTEAFF,TGTGCCAGCAGCTTTCGGACAGGGATGGGCACTGAAGCTTTCTTT
NA,TRBD2,TRBJ2-3,TRBV11-2,CASSLGPSGRAMGTDTQYF,TGTGCCAGCAGCTTAGGCCCCAGCGGGAGGGCAATGGGGACAGATACGCAGTATTTT
NA,NA,TRBJ1-5,TRBV28,CASSLRGFQPQHF,TGTGCCAGCAGTTTAAGGGGGTTTCAGCCCCAGCATTTT
NA,TRBD2,TRBJ2-7,TRBV28,CASSLAGGVYEQYF,TGTGCCAGCAGCTTAGCGGGGGGGGTTTACGAGCAGTACTTC
NA,TRBD1,TRBJ1-2,TRBV4-3,CASSQDRGQGVYGYTF,TGCGCCAGCAGCCAAGATCGGGGACAGGGGGTCTATGGCTACACCTTC
few,NA,TRBJ2-7,TRBV30,CAWRGGLYEQYF,TGTGCCTGGAGGGGGGGTCTCTACGAGCAGTACTTC
few,TRBD1,TRBJ1-2,TRBV18,CASSPTTGQGNGYTF,TGTGCCAGCTCACCGACGACGGGACAGGGGAATGGCTACACCTTC
NA,NA,TRBJ1-6,TRBV28,CASYSGVNSPLHF,TGTGCCAGCTACTCCGGGGTGAATTCACCCCTCCACTTT
NA,TRBD1,TRBJ1-5,TRBV19,CASSMGVRQGGNDQPQHF,TGTGCCAGTAGTATGGGGGTCAGACAGGGTGGGAACGATCAGCCCCAGCATTTT
NA,TRBD2,TRBJ2-7,TRBV5-6,CASSSFRGGRNHEQYF,TGTGCCAGCAGCTCCTTTAGGGGCGGGAGGAACCACGAGCAGTACTTC
NA,NA,TRBJ1-3,TRBV27,CASSLGAGSGNTIYF,TGTGCCAGCAGTTTAGGGGCAGGCTCTGGAAACACCATATATTTT
NA,NA,TRBJ2-7,TRBV28,CASSLMTVSYEQYF,TGTGCCAGCAGTTTAATGACAGTCTCCTACGAGCAGTACTTC
NA,TRBD1,TRBJ1-2,TRBV27,CASSTTGDRGWAGGYTF,TGTGCCAGCAGCACCACCGGGGACAGGGGTTGGGCCGGCGGCTACACCTTC
NA,NA,TRBJ2-2,TRBV29-1,CSVGGRVNTGELFF,TGCAGCGTTGGGGGCAGGGTCAACACCGGGGAGCTGTTTTTT
NA,NA,TRBJ1-5,TRBV7-8,CASSPLVNNQPQHF,TGTGCCAGCAGCCCCCTAGTCAACAATCAGCCCCAGCATTTT
NA,NA,TRBJ2-7,TRBV6-5,CASSYWADTYEQYF,TGTGCCAGCAGTTACTGGGCAGATACCTACGAGCAGTACTTC
NA,TRBD2,TRBJ2-3,TRBV10-3,CAIRILAETGDTQYF,TGTGCCATCAGGATACTAGCGGAGACGGGAGATACGCAGTATTTT
NA,NA,TRBJ2-7,TRBV10-2,CASSEPQGLESGEQYF,TGCGCCAGCAGTGAGCCTCAAGGACTGGAATCGGGCGAGCAGTACTTC
NA,TRBD1,TRBJ1-1,TRBV2,CASSDRGLGTEAFF,TGTGCCAGCAGCGACAGGGGCCTCGGCACTGAAGCTTTCTTT
NA,NA,TRBJ1-5,TRBV6-2/TRBV6-3,CASSYRTEPHSNQPQHF,TGTGCCAGCAGTTATCGGACAGAACCTCACAGCAATCAGCCCCAGCATTTT
NA,NA,TRBJ1-1,TRBV27,CASSSLTGNTEAFF,TGTGCCAGCAGTTCCTTAACAGGGAACACTGAAGCTTTCTTT
NA,NA,TRBJ2-1,TRBV9,CASSASGRRGEQFF,TGTGCCAGCAGCGCGAGCGGGCGGAGAGGTGAGCAGTTCTTC
NA,NA,TRBJ1-6,TRBV15,CATSRDPGQLANSPLHF,TGTGCCACCAGCAGAGACCCCGGACAGCTTGCTAATTCACCCCTCCACTTT
NA,NA,TRBJ1-2,TRBV19,CASSINIRDGYTF,TGTGCCAGTAGTATTAACATCCGGGATGGCTACACCTTC
NA,NA,TRBJ1-2,TRBV6-1,CASSEEQSYGYTF,TGTGCCAGCAGTGAAGAACAGTCCTATGGCTACACCTTC